A single T cell receptor (beta chain) is shown here with its context. Its matching antigen is unknown. V was pared by 4 bases and J by 0 bases, with 8 bases between. Germline CDR1 and CDR2: SQVTM and ANQGSEA. CDR3 length: 13 amino acids. The data stem from a study of shared clonotypes between healthy human individuals. Here immunoSEQ multiplex PCR was the method, and the copy in TCRdb shows in-frame clones only, minus some. This table has around 980,000 clones, about 84% appearing once. General study points: Rarefaction indicated that sorted-subset sequencing remained incomplete although depth was large.

The sequence was collected from a man aged 18 to 35 in good health. Some clones in this sample may be carry-over from other donors' samples. The chain is built from TRBV29-1 and TRBJ2-3; the D gene is possibly TRBD2 (5 bases). The material sequenced was memory CD4+ T cells from PBMCs. The subset is: CD45RA-negative fraction. CDR3 sequence reads: CSVGVASTDTQYF. The CDR3 DNA sequence: TGCAGCGTTGGGGTAGCGAGCACAGATACGCAGTATTTT.